This T cell receptor (beta chain) was obtained from a study of cytomegalovirus exposure and HLA in healthy donors. Study summary: Earlier results showed approximately 110 million unique TCR beta sequences derived from 150 million to 200 million T cells. A data release that came early held tens of millions of unique TCRs from HLA-typed donors.

Use of 60 Vbeta and 13 Jbeta primers characterized the PCR. This table comes from immunoSEQ multiplex PCR, and its TCRdb copy is limited to in-frame clones, with some not included. The sample contains around 190,000 clones, around 81% of which appear only once. With regard to this clone: Its antigen is not known.

V lost 2 bases and J lost 0, with 12 bases in between. CDR3 length equals 16 residues. The germline V gene has CDR1 MNHEY and CDR2 SMNVEV (reference sequence). General study points: The availability of immune exposure information extended only to CMV serostatus. The study put 160 or so TCR beta chains on its list as cytomegalovirus-associated.

This TCR was sampled from a man younger than 35 in good health and CMV-seronegative. The source material was PBMCs. The gene calls are TRBV27 and TRBJ2-3; no clear D. The CDR3: CASSLTLRSSTDTQYF. In DNA form, the CDR3 reads TGTGCCAGCAGTTTAACTTTGAGGAGTAGCACAGATACGCAGTATTTT.